The rows below give T cell receptor beta chains drawn from one sample of a study of T cell responses to AZD1222 COVID-19 vaccine. Clones were sequenced by immunoSEQ multiplex PCR, and TCRdb holds only the in-frame ones, with some missing. The table has around 130,000 clones, 90% to 95% seen once; the top ten hold less than 5%. Source: peripheral blood, taken 28 days after the second AZD1222 dose. Receptor source: an adult who received the AZD1222 COVID-19 vaccine. The CDR3 runs from the conserved cysteine through the conserved F or W. Fields, in order: clone size, D gene, J gene, V gene, CDR3 DNA, CDR3 protein. The D gene is left open where the match is weak. Clone size is given for some rows only: seen once, a few or many times, or a class if the clone is expanded.

abundance: NA
d_gene: TRBD1
j_gene: TRBJ1-2
v_gene: TRBV7-2
CDR3nt: TGTGCCAGCAGCGGGACAGGGGGCCGAGGCTACACCTTC
CDR3aa: CASSGTGGRGYTF

abundance: once
d_gene: NA
j_gene: TRBJ1-3
v_gene: TRBV7-2
CDR3nt: TGTGCCAGCAGCTTAAGGCGGGGAAGCTCTGGAAACACCATATATTTT
CDR3aa: CASSLRRGSSGNTIYF

abundance: NA
d_gene: NA
j_gene: TRBJ2-1
v_gene: TRBV3-1/TRBV3-2
CDR3nt: TGTGCCAGCAGCCCGCGCCCTACCGGGATTACCTACAATGAGCAGTTCTTC
CDR3aa: CASSPRPTGITYNEQFF

abundance: few
d_gene: TRBD1
j_gene: TRBJ2-4
v_gene: TRBV5-1
CDR3nt: TGCGCCAGCAGGCCGGGACAGGATATGGACATTCAGTACTTC
CDR3aa: CASRPGQDMDIQYF

abundance: NA
d_gene: TRBD1
j_gene: TRBJ2-7
v_gene: TRBV20-1
CDR3nt: TGCAGTGCTGATACCCCGGGACAGGGGGACTTC
CDR3aa: CSADTPGQGDF

abundance: once
d_gene: TRBD1
j_gene: TRBJ1-1
v_gene: TRBV7-8
CDR3nt: TGTGCCAGCAGCCCGAGCCGACAGGGGAGCATGAACACTGAAGCTTTCTTT
CDR3aa: CASSPSRQGSMNTEAFF

abundance: NA
d_gene: TRBD1
j_gene: TRBJ1-2
v_gene: TRBV28
CDR3nt: TGTGCCAGCAGAGGACAGGGGGCGCGAGGCTACACCTTC
CDR3aa: CASRGQGARGYTF

abundance: NA
d_gene: TRBD1
j_gene: TRBJ2-7
v_gene: TRBV7-2
CDR3nt: TGTGCCAGCAGGGACAGGGGGGGCTACGAGCAGTACTTC
CDR3aa: CASRDRGGYEQYF

abundance: NA
d_gene: TRBD2
j_gene: TRBJ2-3
v_gene: TRBV5-3
CDR3nt: TGTGCCAGAAGGGTTACTAGCGGGAGCACAGATACGCAGTATTTT
CDR3aa: CARRVTSGSTDTQYF

abundance: NA
d_gene: TRBD1
j_gene: TRBJ1-3
v_gene: TRBV7-9
CDR3nt: TGTGCCAGCAGCATATGGACAGGCTCTGGAAACACCATATATTTT
CDR3aa: CASSIWTGSGNTIYF

abundance: NA
d_gene: NA
j_gene: TRBJ2-1
v_gene: TRBV7-9
CDR3nt: TGTGCCCCCAGGGAGGTCCATGAGCAGTTCTTC
CDR3aa: CAPREVHEQFF

abundance: NA
d_gene: NA
j_gene: TRBJ1-5
v_gene: TRBV6-5
CDR3nt: TGTGCCAGCAGAGTGAGTCGGGGTTCGGGGCCCCAGCATTTT
CDR3aa: CASRVSRGSGPQHF

abundance: NA
d_gene: NA
j_gene: TRBJ1-4
v_gene: TRBV4-2
CDR3nt: TGTGCCAGCAGCCAAGTGGGGGTCGAGGAAAAACTGTTTTTT
CDR3aa: CASSQVGVEEKLFF

abundance: once
d_gene: TRBD2
j_gene: TRBJ2-5
v_gene: TRBV20-1
CDR3nt: TGCAGTGCTAGTAGGCTAGCGGGGGGTCCGCAAGAGACCCAGTACTTC
CDR3aa: CSASRLAGGPQETQYF

abundance: NA
d_gene: NA
j_gene: TRBJ1-2
v_gene: TRBV9
CDR3nt: TGTGCCAGCAGCGACTCCCCTGGTGGACTCTATGGCTACACCTTC
CDR3aa: CASSDSPGGLYGYTF

abundance: NA
d_gene: NA
j_gene: TRBJ1-5
v_gene: TRBV2
CDR3nt: TGTGCCAGCAGCGGGGACGGCCGGCCCCAGCATTTT
CDR3aa: CASSGDGRPQHF

abundance: NA
d_gene: NA
j_gene: TRBJ2-5
v_gene: TRBV11-2
CDR3nt: TGTGCCAGCAGCCTGGGGACTCTCGGCCGGGAGACCCAGTACTTC
CDR3aa: CASSLGTLGRETQYF